This T cell receptor beta chain was identified in a study of early T cells in non-severe SARS-CoV-2 infection. MiXCR, run by TCRdb on the 5' RACE reads, gives a single entry per CDR3 protein. The sample has more than 80,000 distinct CDR3 sequences; approximately 13% are singletons. General study findings and limits: Matching against VDJdb likely underestimated virus-specific expansions, favoring anti-spike CD8.

This clonotype was recorded at least ten times. The antigen is not known. Between the trimmed V and J ends, which lost 6 bases and 0 bases, there was a span of 8 bases. The CDR3 runs to 13 residues. Germline assignment: CDR1 ENHRY and CDR2 SYGVKD. The TCR sequence derives from an adult who was a healthcare worker with PCR-confirmed SARS-CoV-2 infection or an uninfected control (not recorded which). The rearrangement uses TRBV10-3 and TRBJ1-1; unclear D gene. The sample consisted of whole blood. CDR3 region: CAIRVGLNTEAFF. For the CDR3, the DNA is TGTGCCATCAGGGTCGGACTGAACACTGAAGCTTTCTTT.